This T cell receptor beta chain comes out of a study of tumor-infiltrating lymphocytes in primary liver carcinoma. At the level of the study: Surgical resection treated primary liver carcinoma in the patients.

The source of the blood RNA was unsorted whole blood, and germline DNA was extracted as well. Before any surgery took place, four milliliters of peripheral blood were collected. The CDR3 has 15 amino acids. The germline gives CDR1 SNHLY, CDR2 FYNNEI. The V segment lost 5 bases and the J segment 4 bases; nucleotides outside the gene matches: 2. With around 500 ng total RNA as template and a constant-region primer, TCR beta cDNA was made. Each TCR beta library was derived from three nested multiplex PCR rounds that employed slightly modified ARM-PCR. Amplification in the first two PCR rounds was performed using TRBV1-TRBV30 forward primers and a C-beta reverse primer for about 10 cycles each. One entry per CDR3 protein, called by TCRdb with MiXCR from the multiplex PCR reads. The sample has approximately 330,000 distinct CDR3 sequences, around three fifths seen once; the top ten hold about 6.5%.

The sequenced sample was peripheral blood. The source of this sequence is a man between 40 and 49 years old with primary liver carcinoma and hepatitis B virus infection. The J gene is TRBJ2-2, the V gene TRBV2; TRBD2 matches at 12 bases. The CDR3 protein is CASSRLAGATGELFF. DNA for the CDR3: TGTGCCAGCAGTAGACTAGCGGGAGCCACCGGGGAGCTGTTTTTT. Together with reference TRBV2 and TRBJ2-2, the CDR3 gives the full variable domain: EPEVTQTPSHQVTQMGQEVILRCVPISNHLYFYWYRQILGQKVEFLVSFYNNEISEKSEIFDDQFSVERPDGSNFTLKIRSTKLEDSAMYFCASSRLAGATGELFFGEGSRLTVL.